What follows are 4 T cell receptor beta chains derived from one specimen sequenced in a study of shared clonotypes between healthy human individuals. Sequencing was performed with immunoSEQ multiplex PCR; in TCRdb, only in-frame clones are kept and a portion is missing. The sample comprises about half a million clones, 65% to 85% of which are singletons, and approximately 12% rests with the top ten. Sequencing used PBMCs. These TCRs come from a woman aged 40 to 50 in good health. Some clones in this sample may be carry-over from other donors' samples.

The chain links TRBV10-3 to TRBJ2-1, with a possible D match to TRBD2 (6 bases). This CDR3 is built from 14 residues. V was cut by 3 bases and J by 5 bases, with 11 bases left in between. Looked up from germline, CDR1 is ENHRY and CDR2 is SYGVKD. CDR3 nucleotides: TGTGCCATCAGTGACCGGGACTGGAACAATGAGCAGTTCTTC. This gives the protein CAISDRDWNNEQFF.

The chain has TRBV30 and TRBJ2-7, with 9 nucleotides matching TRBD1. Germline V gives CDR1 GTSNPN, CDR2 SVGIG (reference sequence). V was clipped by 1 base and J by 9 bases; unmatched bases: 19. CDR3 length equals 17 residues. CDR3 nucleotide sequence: TGTGCCTGGAGTGGCCATTTTGGACAGGGGTCTATGGCTCGGCAGTACTTC. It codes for CAWSGHFGQGSMARQYF.

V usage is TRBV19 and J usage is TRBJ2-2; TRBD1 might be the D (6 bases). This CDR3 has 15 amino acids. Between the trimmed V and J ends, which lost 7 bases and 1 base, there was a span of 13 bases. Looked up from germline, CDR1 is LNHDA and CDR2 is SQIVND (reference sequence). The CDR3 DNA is TGTGCCAGTACCCCGGGACAAGTGAACACCGGGGAGCTGTTTTTT. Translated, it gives CASTPGQVNTGELFF.

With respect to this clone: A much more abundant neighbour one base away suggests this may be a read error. The CDR3: CASSIILDSSHEQYF. In DNA, the CDR3 is TGTGCCAGTAGTATCATTTTGGACAGCTCCCACGAGCAGTACTTC. The rearrangement joins TRBV19 to TRBJ2-7, with D possibly being TRBD1 (6 bases). This CDR3 comprises 15 residues. CDR1 is LNHDA and CDR2 is SQIVND in the germline V gene (reference sequence).